This T cell receptor beta chain derives from a study of blood T cell repertoires in COVID-19. Across the study: The United States, Italy and Spain supplied acute and convalescent COVID-19 samples.

All enrollees were roughly 18 to 100 years old and from approximately 24 US areas. Participant-given clinical history determined each cohort assignment. Recovered Cohort 3 donors showed two negative PCRs, clearance, or symptom resolution. Trimming left V 3 bases short and J 8 bases short, with 5 bases between. Germline V gene data show CDR1 as SGHAT and CDR2 as FQNNGV. The CDR3 is made up of 11 amino acids. Here immunoSEQ multiplex PCR was the method, and the copy in TCRdb shows in-frame clones only, minus some. The sample includes 210,000 or so clones, 70% to 90% of them seen just once. This receptor was taken from a man aged 30-40 years who had recovered from COVID-19. The sample consisted of PBMCs or T cells enriched from blood (not recorded which). The rearrangement joins TRBV11-2 to TRBJ2-1; D is undetermined. The CDR3 protein is CASSFFDEQFF. CDR3 in DNA: TGTGCCAGCAGCTTTTTCGATGAGCAGTTCTTC.